This T cell receptor (beta chain) comes out of a study of neoadjuvant anti-PD-1 for oral cavity cancer. Study-wide background: Patients without progression got a fourth dose around day 43.

Assay: immunoSEQ multiplex PCR; the TCRdb copy retains only in-frame clones and omits some. Of approximately 45,000 clones listed, 77% were seen once; the top ten hold around 4.9%. The germline CDR1 and CDR2 sequences are SGHTA and FQGNSA. This CDR3 is 15 amino acids long. The V gene lost 1 base and the J gene lost 2 bases, with 11 bases spanning the gap. Regarding time point: after neoadjuvant nivolumab, at surgical resection. The receptor was isolated from a person between 40 and 85 years old with oral cavity squamous cell carcinoma. The rearrangement uses TRBV7-2 and TRBJ2-5; D is unresolved. Source: PBMCs, taken after nivolumab (anti-PD-1) treatment. The CDR3 bases are TGTGCCAGCAGCTTAGTTGGTTCATATCAAGAGACCCAGTACTTC. Translation: CASSLVGSYQETQYF.